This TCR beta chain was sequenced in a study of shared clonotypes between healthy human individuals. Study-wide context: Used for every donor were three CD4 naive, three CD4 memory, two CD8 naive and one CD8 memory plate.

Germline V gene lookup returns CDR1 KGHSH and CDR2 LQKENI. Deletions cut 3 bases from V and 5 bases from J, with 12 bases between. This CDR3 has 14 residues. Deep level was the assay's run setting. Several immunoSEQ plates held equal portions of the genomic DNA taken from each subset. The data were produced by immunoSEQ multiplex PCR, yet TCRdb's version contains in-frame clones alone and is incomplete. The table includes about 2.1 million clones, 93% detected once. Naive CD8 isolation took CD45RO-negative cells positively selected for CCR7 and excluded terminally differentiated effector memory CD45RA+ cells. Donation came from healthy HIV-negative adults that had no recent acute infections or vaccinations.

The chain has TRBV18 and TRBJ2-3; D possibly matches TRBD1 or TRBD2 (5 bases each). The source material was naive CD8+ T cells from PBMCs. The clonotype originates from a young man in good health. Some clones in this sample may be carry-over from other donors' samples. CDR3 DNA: TGTGCCAGCTCACCGGGGACGGTGGAAGATACGCAGTATTTT. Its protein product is CASSPGTVEDTQYF.